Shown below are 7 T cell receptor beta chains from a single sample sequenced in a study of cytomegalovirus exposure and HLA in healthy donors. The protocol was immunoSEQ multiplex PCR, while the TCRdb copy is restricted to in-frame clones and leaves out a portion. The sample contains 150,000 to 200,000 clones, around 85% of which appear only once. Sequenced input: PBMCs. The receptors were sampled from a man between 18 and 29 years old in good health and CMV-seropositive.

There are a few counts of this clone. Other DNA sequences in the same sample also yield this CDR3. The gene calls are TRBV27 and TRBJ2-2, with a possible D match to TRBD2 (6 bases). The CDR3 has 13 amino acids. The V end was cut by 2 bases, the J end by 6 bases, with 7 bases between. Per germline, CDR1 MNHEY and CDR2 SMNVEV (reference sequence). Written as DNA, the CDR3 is TGTGCCAGCAGTTTAGGAGGGCCCGGGGAGCTGTTTTTT. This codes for CASSLGGPGELFF.

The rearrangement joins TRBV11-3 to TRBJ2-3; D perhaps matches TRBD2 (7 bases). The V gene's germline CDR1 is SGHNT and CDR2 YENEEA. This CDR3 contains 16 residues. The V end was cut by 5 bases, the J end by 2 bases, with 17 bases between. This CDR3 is CASSPLGGLYTDTQYF. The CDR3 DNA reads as TGTGCCAGCAGCCCCTTGGGGGGGCTTTACACAGATACGCAGTATTTT. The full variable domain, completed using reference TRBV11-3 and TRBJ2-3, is EAGVVQSPRYKIIEKKQPVAFWCNPISGHNTLYWYLQNLGQGPELLIRYENEEAVDDSQLPKDRFSAERLKGVDSTLKIQPAELGDSAVYLCASSPLGGLYTDTQYFGPGTRLTVL.

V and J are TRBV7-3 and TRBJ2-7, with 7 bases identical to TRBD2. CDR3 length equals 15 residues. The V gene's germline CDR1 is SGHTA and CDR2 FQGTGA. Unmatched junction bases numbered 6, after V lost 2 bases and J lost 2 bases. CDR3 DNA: TGTGCCAGCAGCTTAGGGGGGGGGAACCCCTACGAGCAGTACTTC. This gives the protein CASSLGGGNPYEQYF.

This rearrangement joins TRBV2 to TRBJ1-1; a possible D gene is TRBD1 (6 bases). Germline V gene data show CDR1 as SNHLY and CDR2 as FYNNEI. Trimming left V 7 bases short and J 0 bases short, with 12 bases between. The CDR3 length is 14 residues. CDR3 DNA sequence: TGTGCCAGCAAGGGAACAGGGCTGAACACTGAAGCTTTCTTT. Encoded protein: CASKGTGLNTEAFF.

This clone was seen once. For the CDR3, the DNA is TGTGCCAGCTCACCACCGTTCCAGGGAGGAGAGACCCAGTACTTC. Protein product: CASSPPFQGGETQYF. The chain is built from TRBV18 and TRBJ2-5; perhaps TRBD2 as D (6 bases). The V gene's germline CDR1 is KGHSH and CDR2 LQKENI. Between the trimmed V and J ends, which lost 0 bases and 4 bases, there was a span of 12 bases. CDR3 length: 15 amino acids.

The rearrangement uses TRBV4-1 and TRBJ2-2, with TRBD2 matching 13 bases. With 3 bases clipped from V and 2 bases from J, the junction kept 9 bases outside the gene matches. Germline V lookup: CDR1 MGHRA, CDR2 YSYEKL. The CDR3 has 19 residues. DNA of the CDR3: TGCGCCAGCAGCCAGTGGACCGGGACTAGCGGGATCAACACCGGGGAGCTGTTTTTT. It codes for CASSQWTGTSGINTGELFF.

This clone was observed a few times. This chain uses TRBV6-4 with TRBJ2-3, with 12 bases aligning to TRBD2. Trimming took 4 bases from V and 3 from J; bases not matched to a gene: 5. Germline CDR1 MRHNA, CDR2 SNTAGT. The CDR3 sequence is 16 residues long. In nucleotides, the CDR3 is TGTGCCAGCAGTGGACTAGCGGGAGAGGGGACAGATACGCAGTATTTT. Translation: CASSGLAGEGTDTQYF.